This T cell receptor beta chain was retrieved from a study of regulatory T cells in long-lasting Graves disease. Findings and caveats of the study: Between persistent patients, a few thousand public clonotypes were shared, exceeding the roughly 920 shared between new patients.

Of note for this clonotype: The antigen remains unidentified. This clone may be a read error of a much larger clone one base away.

The time point was: persistent/refractory GD, antithyroid drugs over 5 years with positive TRAb. PBMC RNA served as the TCR library source. Both iRepertoire HTBI primers and Arm-PCR of CDR3 regions were used to build the TCR beta libraries. TCRdb fed the multiplex PCR reads into MiXCR, producing one record per CDR3 protein. Of some 340,000 distinct CDR3 sequences listed, approximately 23% are singletons. Here the sequenced sample was peripheral blood mononuclear cells (PBMCs), taken when the disease was refractory, from a patient treated with antithyroid drugs. The receptor was isolated from a woman in her forties with Graves disease.

CDR3 in amino acids: CASSSDHGYTF. CDR3 bases: TGTGCCAGCAGTTCCGACCATGGCTACACCTTC. The chain couples TRBV28 to TRBJ1-2; no reliable D call. The V and J ends lost 4 bases and 6 bases respectively, with 6 bases between them. CDR1 is MDHEN, CDR2 SYDVKM, per germline. This CDR3 is built from 11 residues.